Listed below are T cell receptor beta chains from one sample, sequenced in a study of cytomegalovirus exposure and HLA in healthy donors. Clones were read by immunoSEQ multiplex PCR, and TCRdb kept only the in-frame ones, dropping some. The data show some 270,000 clones, 70% to 90% seen once. Sequenced input: PBMCs. These receptor sequences come from a woman aged 18-29 years in good health and CMV-seronegative. Each CDR3 is given with its conserved first and last residue. The order of the fields is J gene, D gene, V gene, clone size, CDR3 protein, CDR3 DNA. The D gene is left open where the match is weak. The size field is filled for only some rows; it gives once, few, many or a size class.

J: TRBJ1-2; D: NA; V: TRBV5-1; size: NA; CDR3: CASRGSYGYTF; DNA: TGCGCCAGCCGGGGATCCTATGGCTACACCTTC
J: TRBJ1-1; D: NA; V: TRBV6-5; size: once; CDR3: CASSSQRTTEAFF; DNA: TGTGCCAGCAGTTCCCAAAGGACAACTGAAGCTTTCTTT
J: TRBJ2-5; D: NA; V: TRBV27; size: NA; CDR3: CASSTAQETQYF; DNA: TGTGCCAGCAGCACAGCCCAAGAGACCCAGTACTTC
J: TRBJ2-1; D: TRBD2; V: TRBV4-2; size: NA; CDR3: CASSQDSGGNEQFF; DNA: TGTGCCAGCAGCCAAGATTCCGGGGGGAATGAGCAGTTCTTC
J: TRBJ2-2; D: NA; V: TRBV10-3; size: NA; CDR3: CAITGTGELFF; DNA: TGTGCCATCACAGGGACCGGGGAGCTGTTTTTT
J: TRBJ1-3; D: NA; V: TRBV5-4; size: NA; CDR3: CASSSGVISGNTIYF; DNA: TGTGCCAGCAGCTCGGGGGTAATTTCTGGAAACACCATATATTTT
J: TRBJ1-1; D: NA; V: TRBV18; size: NA; CDR3: CASSRGEVETEAFF; DNA: TGTGCCAGCTCACGAGGTGAGGTTGAGACTGAAGCTTTCTTT
J: TRBJ1-2; D: NA; V: TRBV28; size: NA; CDR3: CASSLRGSGYTF; DNA: TGTGCCAGCAGCTTAAGGGGTTCTGGCTACACCTTC
J: TRBJ1-2; D: NA; V: TRBV2; size: NA; CDR3: CASSGRLEANYGYTF; DNA: TGTGCCAGCAGTGGTAGACTCGAGGCTAACTATGGCTACACCTTC
J: TRBJ1-1; D: NA; V: TRBV4-2; size: NA; CDR3: CASSQDRGAEAFF; DNA: TGTGCCAGCAGCCAAGATCGGGGGGCTGAAGCTTTCTTT
J: TRBJ2-3; D: NA; V: TRBV11-3; size: NA; CDR3: CASSFLRTSTDTQYF; DNA: TGTGCCAGCAGCTTCTTGAGGACTAGCACAGATACGCAGTATTTT
J: TRBJ2-3; D: NA; V: TRBV5-1; size: NA; CDR3: CASSPRRSVGGDTQYF; DNA: TGCGCCAGCAGCCCACGCCGATCTGTCGGGGGAGATACGCAGTATTTT
J: TRBJ1-6; D: NA; V: TRBV6-1; size: once; CDR3: CASSNREGNSPLHF; DNA: TGTGCCAGCAGCAACAGGGAAGGTAATTCACCCCTCCACTTT
J: TRBJ1-2; D: NA; V: TRBV7-2; size: NA; CDR3: CASSLDGYGYTF; DNA: TGTGCCAGCAGCTTAGACGGCTATGGCTACACCTTC
J: TRBJ2-6; D: TRBD1; V: TRBV5-1; size: NA; CDR3: CASSPTGGVVGANVLTF; DNA: TGCGCCAGCAGCCCGACAGGGGGCGTCGTCGGGGCCAACGTCCTGACTTTC
J: TRBJ2-7; D: NA; V: TRBV6-5; size: NA; CDR3: CASRRLGEPYEQYF; DNA: TGTGCCAGCAGGCGTTTGGGCGAGCCCTACGAGCAGTACTTC
J: TRBJ1-2; D: TRBD1; V: TRBV5-6; size: NA; CDR3: CASSSGQSYGYTF; DNA: TGTGCCAGCAGCTCGGGACAGTCCTATGGCTACACCTTC
J: TRBJ2-6; D: TRBD2; V: TRBV9; size: NA; CDR3: CASSAGGGAGANVLTF; DNA: TGTGCCAGCAGCGCCGGGGGGGGTGCTGGGGCCAACGTCCTGACTTTC
J: TRBJ1-1; D: NA; V: TRBV4-1; size: NA; CDR3: CASSQVISTEAFF; DNA: TGCGCCAGCAGCCAAGTCATCAGCACTGAAGCTTTCTTT
J: TRBJ2-1; D: TRBD2; V: TRBV19; size: NA; CDR3: CASMPSGGFEQFF; DNA: TGTGCCAGTATGCCTAGCGGGGGGTTTGAGCAGTTCTTC
J: TRBJ2-2; D: TRBD1; V: TRBV5-4; size: NA; CDR3: CASSLLRGPNTGELFF; DNA: TGTGCCAGCAGCTTACTCAGGGGGCCGAACACCGGGGAGCTGTTTTTT
J: TRBJ2-7; D: NA; V: TRBV11-3; size: NA; CDR3: CASSLSQGFAYEQYF; DNA: TGTGCCAGCAGCTTATCTCAGGGATTCGCCTACGAGCAGTACTTC
J: TRBJ1-2; D: TRBD1; V: TRBV7-9; size: NA; CDR3: CASSLDRGRDGYTF; DNA: TGTGCCAGCAGCTTAGACAGGGGGCGGGATGGCTACACCTTC
J: TRBJ2-7; D: NA; V: TRBV19; size: NA; CDR3: CASTSGHGVYEQYF; DNA: TGTGCCAGTACCTCGGGACACGGGGTCTACGAGCAGTACTTC
J: TRBJ1-5; D: TRBD1; V: TRBV4-1; size: NA; CDR3: CASSQPTGGAGQPQHF; DNA: TGCGCCAGCAGCCAACCGACAGGGGGCGCGGGTCAGCCCCAGCATTTT
J: TRBJ2-7; D: TRBD1; V: TRBV18; size: NA; CDR3: CASSPGTGGIYEQYF; DNA: TGTGCCAGCTCACCAGGGACAGGGGGGATCTACGAGCAGTACTTC
J: TRBJ1-5; D: TRBD1; V: TRBV28; size: NA; CDR3: CASSSSITGGNQPQHF; DNA: TGTGCCAGCAGTTCATCCATCACAGGGGGCAATCAGCCCCAGCATTTT